The 13 T cell receptor beta chains given below trace back to one sample, sequenced in a study of PD-L1 blockade in urothelial cancer. Only in-frame clones appear in the TCRdb table, and some are missing; sequencing was by immunoSEQ multiplex PCR. Seen here are 55,000 to 75,000 clones, around four fifths observed once, and the top ten hold around 1.6%. The time point here: pretreatment peripheral blood. The sample was PBMCs, taken around atezolizumab (anti-PD-L1) treatment. All receptors derive from a man between 65 and 85 years old with urothelial cancer.

In this sample, this clone turned up a few times. The chain links TRBV5-1 to TRBJ2-7; 7 positions match TRBD1. Trimming removed 4 bases from V and 1 base from J; junction bases left unmatched: 5. The CDR3 loop spans 14 amino acids. Germline V CDR1 and CDR2: SGHRS, YFSETQ. DNA of the CDR3: TGCGCCAGCAGCAAGGAGACAGGGTCCTACGAGCAGTACTTC. This codes for CASSKETGSYEQYF.

V usage is TRBV14 and J usage is TRBJ2-1; 15 nucleotides line up with TRBD2. CDR1 is SGHDN and CDR2 is FVKESK in the germline V gene. V trimming: 5 bases; J trimming: 7 bases; junction bases outside the gene matches: 18. The CDR3 extends over 20 amino acids. The chain's CDR3 is CASSGWPGLAGGSPTNEQFF. As DNA, the CDR3 is TGTGCCAGCAGCGGATGGCCGGGACTAGCGGGAGGATCTCCCACAAATGAGCAGTTCTTC.

The chain links TRBV5-5 to TRBJ2-7; the D is unclear. CDR1 and CDR2 from the germline V gene are SGHKS and YYEKEE (reference sequence). The CDR3 covers 14 residues. V was trimmed by 3 bases and J by 2 bases, leaving 12 bases between them. The chain's CDR3 is CASSWVGGTYEQYF. CDR3 DNA: TGTGCCAGCAGCTGGGTTGGCGGCACCTACGAGCAGTACTTC.

The chain is built from TRBV2 and TRBJ2-4, with 8 bases lining up with TRBD2. The CDR3 totals 15 residues. The germline V gene encodes CDR1 SNHLY and CDR2 FYNNEI. Losses at the gene ends were 6 bases for V and 7 bases for J; bases not matched to a gene: 11. The CDR3 here is CASREKAGAENIQYF. CDR3 DNA: TGTGCCAGCAGGGAAAAAGCGGGAGCAGAGAACATTCAGTACTTC.

The J gene is TRBJ2-1, the V gene TRBV27; D unresolved. Germline values: CDR1 MNHEY, CDR2 SMNVEV (reference sequence). Trimming removed 2 bases at V and 0 bases at J, with 8 bases between. CDR3 length: 15 residues. The chain's CDR3 is CASSLGLSSYNEQFF. In DNA form, the CDR3 reads TGTGCCAGCAGTTTAGGGCTTAGCTCCTACAATGAGCAGTTCTTC.

V usage is TRBV7-8 and J usage is TRBJ2-5, with D possibly TRBD2 on 7 matching bases. Trimming cost V 7 bases and J 5 bases, with 14 bases left between them. This CDR3 has 13 amino acids. Germline CDR1 and CDR2: SGHVS and FQNEAQ. For the CDR3, the DNA is TGTGCCAGCACCCTTGGGAGGGGGGAGACCCAGTACTTC. Translation gives CASTLGRGETQYF.

The rearrangement uses TRBV28 and TRBJ2-1; 8 positions match TRBD1. Germline CDR1 is MDHEN and CDR2 is SYDVKM. This CDR3 comprises 13 residues. With V trimmed by 4 bases and J by 8 bases, 4 bases remained unmatched. The CDR3 DNA reads TGTGCCAGCAGTTCGGACAGGGTGGATGAGCAGTTCTTC. Its protein is CASSSDRVDEQFF.

The rearrangement links TRBV19 to TRBJ2-2; D call uncertain. With 7 bases removed from V and 2 bases from J, the gap between germline ends came to 8 bases. The CDR3 length is 13 residues. Looked up from germline, CDR1 is LNHDA and CDR2 is SQIVND (reference sequence). CDR3 sequence: CASTESNTGELFF. The CDR3 coding sequence is TGTGCCAGTACTGAGAGCAACACCGGGGAGCTGTTTTTT.

The rearrangement joins TRBV7-9 to TRBJ2-7; 7 bases are a match to TRBD1. Trimming at V came to 3 bases and at J to 6 bases, leaving 5 bases not matched to a gene. Germline V gene data show CDR1 as SEHNR and CDR2 as FQNEAQ (reference sequence). This CDR3 region has 13 residues. CDR3 DNA sequence: TGTGCCAGCAGCTTCCCCGACAGGGTCGAGCAGTACTTC. Protein sequence: CASSFPDRVEQYF.

This sequence joins TRBV5-4 and TRBJ2-1; D possibly corresponds to TRBD1 (6 bases). Trimming took 2 bases from V and 7 from J, leaving 16 bases between them. The CDR3 contains 15 residues. Germline loops: CDR1 SGHNT, CDR2 YYREEE (reference sequence). The CDR3 sequence: CASSFRGRTGNEQFF. The CDR3 region has the DNA TGTGCCAGCAGCTTCAGGGGAAGGACGGGAAATGAGCAGTTCTTC.

V is TRBV6-6 and J is TRBJ1-2; 7 nucleotides line up with TRBD1. Germline V gene data show CDR1 as MNHNY and CDR2 as SVGAGI (reference sequence). Trimming cost V 6 bases and J 8 bases; bases outside gene matches: 9. CDR3 length: 13 residues. The CDR3 here is CASRRDSSKGYTF. For the CDR3, the DNA is TGTGCCAGCAGAAGGGACAGTTCAAAGGGCTACACCTTC.

This clone was counted once. The J gene is TRBJ2-5, the V gene TRBV2, with a tentative D call TRBD2 (6 bases). Germline CDR1 SNHLY, CDR2 FYNNEI. This CDR3 spans 14 amino acids. V lost 5 bases and J 3 bases, leaving 13 bases between the germline ends. CDR3 nucleotides: TGTGCCAGCAGTAAGGGACTGACAAAAGAGACCCAGTACTTC. Translating gives CASSKGLTKETQYF.

V usage is TRBV4-3 and J usage is TRBJ2-7, with 7 positions matching TRBD2. V lost 5 bases and J lost 0; bases outside the gene matches: 10. Germline CDR1 reads LGHNA; CDR2 reads YSLEER. This CDR3 is built from 16 residues. CDR3 sequence: CASSSQVGEGSYEQYF. As DNA, the CDR3 is TGCGCCAGCAGCTCCCAAGTGGGGGAGGGCTCCTACGAGCAGTACTTC.